This T cell receptor (beta chain) was sequenced in a study of T cells in Graves' hyperthyroidism and ophthalmopathy. Absence of ophthalmopathy progression within 18 months defined stable Graves' hyperthyroidism. Patients were aged 18 to 65, had disease duration under 2 months, and had newly diagnosed hyperthyroidism. Remarks on this clonotype: Its antigen is undetermined.

TCR beta CDR3 region amplification was performed from RNA transcripts. When the TCR CDR3 underwent first-round RT-PCR, the HTBI primer set was used. TCRdb reprocessed the multiplex PCR reads via MiXCR and lists one record per CDR3 protein. The sample has under 700,000 distinct CDR3 sequences; roughly a sixth are singletons. V trimming: 5 bases; J trimming: 1 base; junction bases outside the gene matches: 7. This CDR3 contains 17 residues. Germline V gene data show CDR1 as MNHEY and CDR2 as SMNVEV (reference sequence). General study findings and limits: Ophthalmopathy was identified by the model a median about 6 months ahead of onset. Most clonotypes that expanded in the thyroid above 0.001 also showed up in blood.

This clonotype originated in a woman aged 18-29 years with Graves' hyperthyroidism. The chain uses TRBV27 and TRBJ2-2; 10 bases map to TRBD1. Sequenced input: blood. The CDR3, as DNA: TGTGCCAGCAGTCTCCTGGACAGGGGGGGGAACACCGGGGAGCTGTTTTTT. Its translation: CASSLLDRGGNTGELFF.